These 4 T cell receptor beta chains were sequenced from one sample in a study of post-analysis software for immune sequencing data. Study results and caveats: The study found TRBV5-6, TRBV5-1 and TRBV20-1 among roughly 5 TRBV segments more frequent in patients than controls.

These receptors lack a known antigen. Sequencing libraries made from TCR beta cDNA carried unique molecular identifiers. TCRdb recomputed calls from the PCR reads with MiXCR, one row per CDR3 protein. Seen here are roughly 700,000 distinct CDR3 sequences, about 32% observed once, and the top ten hold 0.55% to 0.65%. The sample taken for sequencing was blood. All receptors derive from a girl under 18 with multiple sclerosis.

V is TRBV6-1 and J is TRBJ2-2, with 8 bases matching TRBD2. V shed 4 bases, J shed 8 bases, and the junction held 9 bases outside the gene matches. Looked up from germline, CDR1 is MNHNS and CDR2 is SASEGT. CDR3 length: 15 amino acids. The CDR3 sequence is CASSATGTRTGELFF. The CDR3 DNA reads TGTGCCAGCAGTGCTACCGGGACTAGGACTGGGGAGCTGTTTTTT.

This clonotype has a handful of counts. V and J are TRBV29-1 and TRBJ1-1, with D hard to call. With 4 bases removed from V and 7 bases from J, the gap between germline ends came to 13 bases. Per germline, CDR1 SQVTM and CDR2 ANQGSEA. The CDR3 consists of 12 residues. DNA of the CDR3: TGCAGCGTTGCAGAGGGAACGGGTGAAGCTTTCTTT. This translates into CSVAEGTGEAFF.

This chain joins TRBV20-1 and TRBJ2-3; TRBD2 is a possible D gene (5 bases). Germline CDR1 DFQATT, CDR2 SNEGSKA (reference sequence). V was clipped by 0 bases and J by 5 bases, with 9 bases between them. This CDR3 is 13 amino acids long. CDR3 sequence (DNA): TGCAGTGCTAGAGATCAGAGGGAAGATACGCAGTATTTT. Its protein is CSARDQREDTQYF.

This clonotype has only a few counts. V and J are TRBV10-3 and TRBJ2-3; D is undetermined. CDR3 length: 14 amino acids. Trimming left V 4 bases short and J 2 bases short, with 10 bases between. Germline CDR1 ENHRY, CDR2 SYGVKD. CDR3: CAISVGRVTDTQYF. The CDR3 bases are TGTGCCATCAGTGTTGGCAGAGTCACAGATACGCAGTATTTT.